This T cell receptor beta chain was recorded in a study of blood T cells in healthy people across ages. General study findings and limits: Long-lived donors carried more naive CD4+ cells and greater diversity than aged donors. Researchers deemed the diversity estimates from one million T cells underestimates.

For this clonotype: Antigen specificity is unknown.

Next came a second PCR, run for roughly 6 to 11 cycles, which used a sample-barcoded 5' primer along with a J-beta primer mix. CDR3-containing paired-end reads numbering at least 2.5 million came from each sample. One entry per CDR3 protein, called by TCRdb with MiXCR from the 5' RACE reads. The repertoire holds fewer than 900,000 distinct CDR3 sequences, with 35% to 40% as singletons. The CDR3 consists of 15 residues. Germline assignment: CDR1 MNHEY and CDR2 SVGAGI. Trimming removed 3 bases at V and 1 base at J, with 12 bases between. Peripheral blood samples of roughly 9.8 milliliters were drawn from each donor.

This chain connects TRBV6-5 to TRBJ1-1, with D possibly matching TRBD1 (6 bases). Sequences were obtained from blood. This TCR was recovered from a man between 18 and 35 years old in good health. CDR3 DNA sequence: TGTGCCAGCAGTTATTACCTGGGACAGAACACTGAAGCTTTCTTT. This gives the protein CASSYYLGQNTEAFF.